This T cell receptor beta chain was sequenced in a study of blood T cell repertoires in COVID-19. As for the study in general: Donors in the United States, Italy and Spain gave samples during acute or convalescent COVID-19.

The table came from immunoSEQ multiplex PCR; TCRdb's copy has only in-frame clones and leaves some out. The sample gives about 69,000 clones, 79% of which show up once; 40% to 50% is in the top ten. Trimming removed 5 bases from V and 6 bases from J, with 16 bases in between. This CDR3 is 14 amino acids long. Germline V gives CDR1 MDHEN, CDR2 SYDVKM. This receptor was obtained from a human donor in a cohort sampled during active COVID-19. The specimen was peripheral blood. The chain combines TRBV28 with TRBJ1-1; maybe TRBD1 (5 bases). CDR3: CASSPPRGVAEAFF. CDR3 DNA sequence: TGTGCCAGCAGTCCGCCGCGGGGCGTCGCTGAAGCTTTCTTT.